The clone carrying this T cell receptor beta chain appeared a few times. Its antigen is unidentified. This sample was included in a study of beta chain features in type 1 diabetes. Study-level information: Cells sorted and examined across all samples totaled approximately 100,000,000.

Study observations and caveats: TCRB CDR3 length was moderately but significantly reduced in all four CD4+ subsets of Type 1 diabetes patients.

What was sequenced were expressed TCRB transcripts, since all of the isolated RNA had been reverse transcribed. Generated by immunoSEQ multiplex PCR, the TCRdb table keeps only in-frame clones and is missing some. The sample lists more than 300,000 clones, around a tenth occurring once. The sequenced sample consisted of central memory CD4+ T cells from blood. The sequence was obtained from a man aged 25 to 40 with type 1 diabetes.

In nucleotides, the CDR3 is TGTGCCTGGAGTGTAGGCCACGAGCAGTACTTC. Translation gives CAWSVGHEQYF. The chain joins TRBV30 to TRBJ2-7; D gene ambiguous. The CDR3 contains 11 residues. V was shortened by 0 bases and J by 5 bases, with 5 bases between the two germline ends. The germline CDR1 and CDR2 sequences are GTSNPN and SVGIG (reference sequence).